This T cell receptor beta chain was identified in a study of tumor and adjacent non-tumor tissue in lung cancer. This clonotype has a handful of counts. What it binds is unknown. A read error may account for a junction end that differs from germline. The template was RNA from unsorted bulk tissue. Newly diagnosed lung cancer patients had thoracic surgery in China, August–November 2014, without prior chemotherapy. The library came from three nested PCR rounds adapted from ARM-PCR protocols. TCRdb reanalysed the multiplex PCR reads using MiXCR and keeps one entry per CDR3 protein. The table shows 100,000 to 120,000 distinct CDR3 sequences, with under 90% occurring only once. Whole-study findings and limits: Significantly higher TCR diversity was found in tumor than normal lung.

Looked up from germline, CDR1 is LGHNA and CDR2 is YNFKEQ. The CDR3 contains 16 residues. The receptor comes from a man between 70 and 80 years old with non-small cell lung cancer. Sequencing was carried out using lung tumor tissue. The V gene is TRBV4-2, the J gene TRBJ2-7, with 15 bases fitting TRBD2. CDR3: CAISPLGLAGGKEQYF. The CDR3, as DNA: TGTGCCATCAGCCCACTGGGACTAGCGGGAGGAAAAGAGCAGTACTTC.